This paragraph covers one TCR beta chain sequence. Its antigen is unidentified. The data derive from a study of T cells in localized non-small cell lung cancer. The data were produced by immunoSEQ multiplex PCR, yet TCRdb's version contains in-frame clones alone and is incomplete. The data contain almost 20,000 clones, about 89% of them singletons. With 0 bases clipped from V and 7 bases from J, the junction kept 9 bases outside the gene matches. CDR1 SGHRS and CDR2 YFSETQ come from the germline V gene. CDR3 length equals 17 residues. General study findings and limits: Higher blood T cell density went with longer overall survival. Researchers found a median approximately 53 of the top 100 tumor clones in adjacent lung. Measurement of T cell clonality placed uninvolved adjacent lung highest, above the level in tumor. Heterogeneity remains possible, as sequencing covered one tumor region only.

The chain links TRBV5-1 to TRBJ2-1, with TRBD2 matching 11 bases. The source of this sequence is a man aged 35 to 70 with stage I lung adenocarcinoma. The sequencing here drew on peripheral blood, taken before any cancer treatment. Written as DNA, the CDR3 is TGCGCCAGCAGCTTGGAAATAGCGGGAGGGCCGGAAAATGAGCAGTTCTTC. It yields the protein CASSLEIAGGPENEQFF.